This T cell receptor (beta chain) is from a study of shared clonotypes between healthy human individuals. Deep was the level used in running the assay. Measured with immunoSEQ multiplex PCR; TCRdb has only the in-frame clones, and not every one. Among about half a million clones listed, about 72% were seen once. CDR1 is LNHNV and CDR2 is YYDKDF in the germline V gene (reference sequence). Trimming took 0 bases from V and 6 from J, leaving 15 bases between them. The CDR3 runs to 16 residues. This sequence originates from a middle-aged woman in good health. Some clones in this sample may be carry-over from other donors' samples. The sample comprised PBMCs. The chain combines TRBV15 with TRBJ2-1, with a tentative D call TRBD2 (6 bases). The CDR3 DNA is TGTGCCACCAGCAGAGATCTCACGGGAGTCGTCAATGAGCAGTTCTTC. Translated, it gives CATSRDLTGVVNEQFF.